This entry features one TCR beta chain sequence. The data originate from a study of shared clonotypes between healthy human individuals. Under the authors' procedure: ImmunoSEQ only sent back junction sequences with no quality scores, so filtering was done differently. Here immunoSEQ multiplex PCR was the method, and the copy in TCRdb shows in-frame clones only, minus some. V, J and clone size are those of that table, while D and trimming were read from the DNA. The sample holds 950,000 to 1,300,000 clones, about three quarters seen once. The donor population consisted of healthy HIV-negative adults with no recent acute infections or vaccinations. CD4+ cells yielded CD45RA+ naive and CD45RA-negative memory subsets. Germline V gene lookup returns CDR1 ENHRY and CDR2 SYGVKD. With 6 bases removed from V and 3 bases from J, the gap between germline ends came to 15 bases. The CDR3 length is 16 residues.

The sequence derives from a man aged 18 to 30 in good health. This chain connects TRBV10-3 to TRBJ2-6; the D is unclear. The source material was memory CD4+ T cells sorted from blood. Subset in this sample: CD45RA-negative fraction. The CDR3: CAISAIPLVGANVLTF. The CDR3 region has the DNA TGTGCCATCAGCGCGATCCCCTTAGTTGGGGCCAACGTCCTGACTTTC.